This paragraph covers one T cell receptor beta chain sequence. The assay was immunoSEQ multiplex PCR, and TCRdb's table has in-frame clones only and misses some. Seen here are some 100,000 clones, about 93% observed once, and the top ten hold roughly 3.1%. Per germline, CDR1 SNHLY and CDR2 FYNNEI. V gave up 3 bases and J gave up 4 bases; unmatched junction bases: 8. The CDR3 runs 16 residues. This sample is drawn from a study of T cell responses to AZD1222 COVID-19 vaccine. The TCR comes from an adult who received the AZD1222 COVID-19 vaccine. This specimen consisted of peripheral blood, obtained 28 days after the second AZD1222 dose. The chain employs TRBV2 and TRBJ2-5; 10 bases map to TRBD2. The CDR3 DNA sequence: TGTGCCAGCAGTGACCGCGAGCGGGGGGGGGTAGAGACCCAGTACTTC. Translated, it gives CASSDRERGGVETQYF.